This T cell receptor (beta chain) was sequenced in a study of PD-1 blockade in classical Hodgkin lymphoma. Study-wide results and caveats: A reduction in baseline TCR diversity was reportedly seen in newly diagnosed patients relative to healthy donors.

With no exception, relapse followed autologous stem cell transplantation in all patients, and brentuximab vedotin exposure varied. Classification of best responses gave complete response, partial response or progressive disease. This clone occurred a few times. The antigen remains undetermined. Assay: immunoSEQ multiplex PCR; the TCRdb copy retains only in-frame clones and omits some. This sample has approximately 5,000 clones, with approximately 66% found just once. Germline V lookup: CDR1 MNHNS, CDR2 SASEGT. The CDR3 has 13 residues. V was pared by 4 bases and J by 8 bases, with 5 bases of the junction left unmatched.

The sample was peripheral blood mononuclear cells (PBMCs), taken before the second cycle of nivolumab. The receptor was derived from a human donor with classical Hodgkin lymphoma. The chain joins TRBV6-1 to TRBJ1-5; 7 nucleotides line up with TRBD1. CDR3 bases: TGTGCCAGCAGTGTTCGGGGGACAGAGCCCCAGCATTTT. Protein: CASSVRGTEPQHF.